Sequencing of this T cell receptor (beta chain) was carried out in a study of cytomegalovirus exposure and HLA in healthy donors. Both 60 Vbeta primers and 13 Jbeta primers went into the PCR. Method: immunoSEQ multiplex PCR; TCRdb's copy keeps in-frame clones and lacks some. The table includes about 130,000 clones, approximately 82% detected once. Note on this clone: Its antigen is undetermined.

This CDR3 contains 12 residues. Per germline, CDR1 SGHNT and CDR2 YYREEE (reference sequence). V lost 3 bases and J lost 6, with 10 bases in between. Study conclusions and caveats: Published work reported that the classifier diagnosed cytomegalovirus status with high specificity and sensitivity. Prior analysis indicated that the majority of TCR beta V segments exhibited productivity approximately 87% or approximately 30% of the time. In a later analysis, specific HLA alleles were associated with approximately 17,000 TCR beta sequences at a 0.05 false discovery rate.

The sample taken for sequencing was PBMCs. The clonotype comes from a female donor in good health and CMV-seronegative. The rearrangement uses TRBV5-4 and TRBJ2-7, with D perhaps matching TRBD2 (5 bases). The CDR3: CASSSPGGEQYF. The CDR3 coding sequence is TGTGCCAGCAGCTCTCCTGGAGGCGAGCAGTACTTC.